This T cell receptor (beta chain) was captured by sequencing in a study of blood T cells in healthy people across ages. Germline V gene lookup returns CDR1 SEHNR and CDR2 FQNEAQ (reference sequence). The CDR3 loop spans 15 amino acids. V was cut by 2 bases and J by 0 bases, with 8 bases left in between. This clonotype has a handful of counts. Researchers isolated at least 6.5 million PBMCs per sample. The second PCR ran roughly 6 to 12 cycles with a sample-barcoded 5' primer and J-beta primers. Via MiXCR, TCRdb re-called the 5' RACE reads, giving one row per CDR3 protein. The sample has hundreds of thousands of distinct CDR3 sequences; 24% are singletons. The sample also formed part of further work on T cells of mothers and their children. This second study notes: Second-PCR primer M1S introduced sample barcodes and 2-4 random nucleotides. Related mother-child pairs showed slightly, non-significantly higher overlap than unrelated pairs.

Sample: blood. This sequence was found in a boy younger than 18 in good health. J is TRBJ1-5 and V is TRBV7-9; the D is unclear. The CDR3 protein is CASSLSRNSNQPQHF. As DNA, the CDR3 is TGTGCCAGCAGCTTAAGCAGGAATAGCAATCAGCCCCAGCATTTT.